These T cell receptor beta chains were read from a single sample in a study of blood T cell repertoires in COVID-19. Using immunoSEQ multiplex PCR, the repertoire was profiled, and TCRdb retains in-frame clones only, with some absent. The sample records 220,000 or so clones, around 80% being singletons. Sequencing input: peripheral blood. These receptors came from a woman aged 55-69 years who had recovered from COVID-19. Each CDR3 is given with its conserved first and last residue. D genes are given only for firm matches. Size values are once, few and many counts, or a class for expanded clones, and some rows have none.

j_call clone_size d_call v_call cdr3_aa cdr3_nt
TRBJ1-1 . TRBD1 TRBV27 CASSLTTGEIGTEAFF TGTGCCAGCAGTTTAACGACAGGGGAGATCGGGACTGAAGCTTTCTTT
TRBJ2-4 . TRBD2 TRBV7-8 CASSSGTSGGVGKNIQYF TGTGCCAGCAGCTCCGGGACTAGCGGGGGGGTAGGCAAAAACATTCAGTACTTC
TRBJ1-2 . . TRBV10-2 CASRARSYGYTF TGCGCCAGCAGGGCCAGATCTTATGGCTACACCTTC
TRBJ1-3 . TRBD1 TRBV4-2 CASSQDTLRDRERNTIYF TGTGCCAGCAGCCAAGATACCCTCCGGGACAGGGAGCGAAACACCATATATTTT
TRBJ1-6 . . TRBV19 CASSIPGGVVNSPLHF TGTGCCAGTAGTATACCCGGAGGGGTCGTTAATTCACCCCTCCACTTT
TRBJ1-5 few TRBD1 TRBV5-5 CASRSGTGGNQPQHF TGTGCCAGCAGATCCGGGACAGGGGGCAACCAGCCCCAGCATTTT
TRBJ2-5 . TRBD2 TRBV6-5 CASSGGSETQYF TGTGCCAGCAGCGGGGGGTCTGAGACCCAGTACTTC
TRBJ2-7 few TRBD1 TRBV10-2 CASSEGQGDVYEQYF TGCGCCAGCAGTGAGGGGCAGGGGGACGTATACGAGCAGTACTTC
TRBJ2-2 . TRBD1 TRBV5-4 CATGQGGEAGELFF TGTGCCACGGGACAGGGAGGGGAGGCCGGGGAGCTGTTTTTT
TRBJ1-6 once TRBD1 TRBV5-1 CASSLDRVSSPLHF TGCGCCAGCAGCCTGGACAGGGTGTCTTCACCCCTCCACTTT
TRBJ2-2 . TRBD1 TRBV11-2 CASSLPIRDREVDTGELFF TGTGCCAGCAGCTTACCGATCCGGGACAGGGAAGTAGACACCGGGGAGCTGTTTTTT
TRBJ2-5 . . TRBV18 CASSPRGTPQETQYF TGTGCCAGCTCACCACGTGGGACTCCCCAAGAGACCCAGTACTTC
TRBJ1-2 . . TRBV6-6 CASSPLRVGYTF TGTGCCAGTTCCCCCCTCAGGGTTGGCTACACCTTC
TRBJ1-1 many . TRBV30 CAWKPQTGPLNTEAFF TGTGCCTGGAAACCCCAGACAGGACCTTTAAACACTGAAGCTTTCTTT
TRBJ1-5 . . TRBV6-2/TRBV6-3 CASSFHPGVGNQPQHF TGTGCCAGCAGTTTTCACCCAGGGGTTGGCAATCAGCCCCAGCATTTT
TRBJ1-2 . . TRBV11-2 CASSSQGNGYTF TGTGCCAGCAGCTCACAGGGAAATGGCTACACCTTC
TRBJ2-2 . TRBD2 TRBV6-2/TRBV6-3 CASSYGLAGGLTGELFF TGTGCCAGCAGTTACGGACTAGCGGGGGGCCTCACCGGGGAGCTGTTTTTT
TRBJ2-3 . . TRBV7-9 CASSLPRTGFTDTQYF TGTGCCAGCAGCTTACCGAGAACGGGGTTCACAGATACGCAGTATTTT
TRBJ2-7 . TRBD1 TRBV7-9 CASTWDSRPYEQYF TGTGCCAGCACCTGGGACAGTCGCCCCTACGAGCAGTACTTC
TRBJ2-3 . . TRBV7-9 CASSPRGSGRGDTQYF TGTGCCAGCAGCCCCCGCGGTAGCGGAAGGGGAGATACGCAGTATTTT
TRBJ1-3 . . TRBV4-1 CASSQGTGRTGNTIYF TGCGCCAGCAGCCAAGGAACAGGGAGAACTGGAAACACCATATATTTT